These 20 T cell receptor beta chains originate from one sample sequenced in a study of PD-1 blockade in classical Hodgkin lymphoma. Sequenced by immunoSEQ multiplex PCR; TCRdb stores in-frame clones only, minus some. In the table there are more than 20,000 clones, over 75% of which are singletons. Time point indicated: cycle 4 day 1 (C4D1), after around six weeks of nivolumab. Following autologous stem cell transplantation, relapse occurred in every patient, and exposure to brentuximab vedotin varied. The sequenced sample was peripheral blood mononuclear cells (PBMCs), obtained before the fourth cycle of nivolumab. These TCRs come from a human donor with classical Hodgkin lymphoma.

The V call is TRBV6-6, the J call TRBJ2-5; D is perhaps TRBD1 (7 bases). The closer fit of TRBJ2-7 to the DNA end suggests the J call may be wrong. CDR3 size: 12 residues. The germline V gene encodes CDR1 MNHNY and CDR2 SVGAGI (reference sequence). The CDR3 loop reads CARGQGGYEQYF. The DNA of the CDR3 is TGTGCCAGGGGGCAGGGGGGTTACGAGCAGTACTTC.

The rearrangement joins TRBV7-2 to TRBJ2-1; 8 bases are a match to TRBD2. The germline CDR1 and CDR2 sequences are SGHTA and FQGNSA. V was pared by 7 bases and J by 1 base, with 3 bases of the junction left unmatched. This CDR3 has 14 residues. The CDR3 DNA is TGTGCCAGCAAGACGGGAGGGTCCTACAATGAGCAGTTCTTC. This gives the protein CASKTGGSYNEQFF.

The chain recombines TRBV10-3 with TRBJ2-3; 8 bases match TRBD1. J gave up 5 bases and V 6 bases, and 7 bases lay outside the gene matches. Germline V CDR1 and CDR2: ENHRY, SYGVKD. This CDR3 has 14 amino acids. CDR3 amino acids: CAIRNDRGEDTQYF. Here the CDR3 DNA reads TGTGCCATCAGGAATGACAGGGGTGAAGATACGCAGTATTTT.

This clone qualifies as medium-sized. The chain recombines TRBV11-2 with TRBJ1-1; no clear D gene. The CDR3 is made up of 14 amino acids. V was cut by 4 bases and J by 1 base, with 10 bases left in between. Germline V lookup: CDR1 SGHAT, CDR2 FQNNGV. The CDR3 loop reads CASSSILQNTEAFF. In DNA, the CDR3 is TGTGCCAGCAGCTCTATACTACAGAACACTGAAGCTTTCTTT.

The chain links TRBV7-6 to TRBJ2-3; D unresolved. Germline V CDR1 and CDR2: SGHVS, FNYEAQ. The CDR3 totals 14 residues. Deletions cut 1 base from V and 7 bases from J, with 12 bases between. CDR3 sequence reads: CASSLGPGRNTQYF. The CDR3 nucleotides read TGTGCCAGCAGCTTAGGACCGGGTCGGAATACGCAGTATTTT.

The V call is TRBV6-6, the J call TRBJ2-7, with 8 bases matching TRBD2. CDR3 length equals 14 residues. Germline V lookup: CDR1 MNHNY, CDR2 SVGAGI (reference sequence). The V segment lost 2 bases and the J segment 6 bases; nucleotides outside the gene matches: 6. As DNA, the CDR3 is TGTGCCAGCAGTTACGGGACTAGGTCATTCGAGCAGTACTTC. Translating it yields CASSYGTRSFEQYF.

The V gene is TRBV4-3, the J gene TRBJ2-7; TRBD1 might be the D (5 bases). Germline-derived CDR1 and CDR2 are LGHNA and YSLEER. The CDR3 has 15 residues. V was shortened by 0 bases and J by 3 bases, with 12 bases between the two germline ends. The CDR3 loop is CASSQDRTTDYEQYF. The CDR3 nucleotides read TGCGCCAGCAGCCAAGACCGGACAACCGACTACGAGCAGTACTTC.

The rearrangement joins TRBV7-9 to TRBJ1-2; 7 bases line up with TRBD1. The CDR3 contains 17 residues. Trimming removed 4 bases from V and 4 bases from J; junction bases left unmatched: 15. CDR1 and CDR2 (germline): SEHNR, FQNEAQ (reference sequence). This CDR3 is CASSSPGTASTGYGYTF. DNA for the CDR3: TGTGCCAGCAGCTCCCCAGGGACAGCCTCCACCGGCTATGGCTACACCTTC.

The rearrangement uses TRBV30 and TRBJ2-3; tentatively, D is TRBD2 (6 bases). Germline CDR1 is GTSNPN and CDR2 is SVGIG (reference sequence). The CDR3 covers 12 residues. The V end lost 3 bases, the J end lost 6 bases, and 10 bases lay between the germline ends. The CDR3 DNA is TGTGCCTGGAGGGCTAGCGCGGATACGCAGTATTTT. It translates to CAWRASADTQYF.

A remark on this clone: Other DNA sequences in this sample translate to the same CDR3. The genes are TRBV7-9 and TRBJ2-7; no clear D. Trimming removed 5 bases from V and 2 bases from J, with 7 bases in between. The germline CDR1 and CDR2 sequences are SEHNR and FQNEAQ (reference sequence). This CDR3 has 12 residues. This CDR3 is CASSRPPYEQYF. As DNA, the CDR3 is TGTGCCAGCAGCCGACCCCCCTACGAGCAGTACTTC.

The rearrangement links TRBV10-3 to TRBJ1-3; D is undetermined. Germline loops: CDR1 ENHRY, CDR2 SYGVKD. V shed 3 bases and J shed 0 bases, with 9 bases lying between them. CDR3 size: 15 residues. CDR3 bases: TGTGCCATCAGTGATAAGGCCAACTCTGGAAACACCATATATTTT. Translation gives CAISDKANSGNTIYF.

By share of the sample, this clone is medium-sized (0.01 to 0.1%). Other DNA sequences in the sample encode the same CDR3. The rearrangement joins TRBV19 to TRBJ2-3, with D unclear. The V end was cut by 3 bases, the J end by 3 bases, with 4 bases between. This CDR3 contains 12 residues. The germline V gene encodes CDR1 LNHDA and CDR2 SQIVND (reference sequence). CDR3 bases: TGTGCCAGTAGTATTGGAACAGATACGCAGTATTTT. Amino acids: CASSIGTDTQYF.

The gene calls are TRBV18 and TRBJ2-7; D not certain. This CDR3 spans 14 amino acids. Germline V gene lookup returns CDR1 KGHSH and CDR2 LQKENI. Trimming shortened V by 2 bases and J by 6 bases, and 14 bases separated the two germline ends. This CDR3 is CASSPRPEGSEQYF. The CDR3 coding sequence is TGTGCCAGCTCACCAAGGCCAGAAGGGTCCGAGCAGTACTTC.

The CDR3 sequence is CASSTLQGAGYGYTF. For the CDR3, the DNA is TGTGCCAGTAGTACGCTCCAGGGCGCGGGCTATGGCTACACCTTC. The gene calls are TRBV19 and TRBJ1-2; TRBD1 is a possible D gene (5 bases). The CDR3 length is 15 residues. Per germline, CDR1 LNHDA and CDR2 SQIVND (reference sequence). V dropped 4 bases and J dropped 4 bases, with 16 bases sitting between them.

This clone has a single count. The CDR3 region is CASSTRAPSGGWRTDTQYF. CDR3 DNA: TGTGCCAGCAGCACTAGGGCCCCCTCTGGGGGCTGGCGCACAGATACGCAGTATTTT. The V call is TRBV7-6, the J call TRBJ2-3, with D possibly matching TRBD1 (6 bases). The CDR3 spans 19 residues. Trimming cost V 5 bases and J 1 base, with 25 bases left between them. The V gene's germline CDR1 is SGHVS and CDR2 FNYEAQ.

This clone was counted between two and nine times. The chain joins TRBV9 to TRBJ2-1; no definite D call. V was shortened by 0 bases and J by 2 bases, with 6 bases between the two germline ends. The CDR3 consists of 14 residues. Per the germline V gene, CDR1 is SGDLS and CDR2 is YYNGEE. The CDR3 nucleotides read TGTGCCAGCAGCGTAGGGGCAGCCTACAATGAGCAGTTCTTC. It is translated as CASSVGAAYNEQFF. The whole variable domain, filled in from reference TRBV9 and TRBJ2-1, reads DSGVTQTPKHLITATGQRVTLRCSPRSGDLSVYWYQQSLDQGLQFLIQYYNGEERAKGNILERFSAQQFPDLHSELNLSSLELGDSALYFCASSVGAAYNEQFFGPGTRLTVL.

This chain connects TRBV7-2 to TRBJ2-7, with 7 bases fitting TRBD2. CDR1 is SGHTA and CDR2 is FQGNSA in the germline V gene. This CDR3 contains 14 residues. V dropped 0 bases and J dropped 2; count of bases not matched to a gene: 1. CDR3 nucleotides: TGTGCCAGCAGCTTAGCGGGAGGGGCCTACGAGCAGTACTTC. It translates to CASSLAGGAYEQYF.

The chain uses TRBV2 and TRBJ2-2; D ambiguous. Per the germline V gene, CDR1 is SNHLY and CDR2 is FYNNEI. Trimming took 7 bases from V and 2 from J, leaving 14 bases between them. The CDR3 has 15 amino acids. The CDR3 spells CASNGPPQNTGELFF. The CDR3 region has the DNA TGTGCCAGCAATGGACCCCCTCAAAACACCGGGGAGCTGTTTTTT.

The chain has TRBV2 and TRBJ1-2; possibly TRBD1 for D (5 bases). Trimming removed 3 bases at V and 6 bases at J, with 14 bases between. There are 14 residues in the CDR3. The V gene's germline CDR1 is SNHLY and CDR2 FYNNEI. In nucleotides, the CDR3 is TGTGCCAGCAGTGACTCCCAGGGTTATGATGGCTACACCTTC. It codes for CASSDSQGYDGYTF.

This chain joins TRBV7-9 and TRBJ1-1; a weak D match, TRBD1 (5 bases). This CDR3 spans 13 amino acids. Trimming removed 3 bases from V and 6 bases from J, with 11 bases in between. CDR1 is SEHNR and CDR2 is FQNEAQ in the germline V gene (reference sequence). The DNA for the CDR3 is TGTGCCAGCAGCTTGGACATGGTGGCTGAAGCTTTCTTT. Its translation is CASSLDMVAEAFF.